One sample yielded the 20 T cell receptor beta chains listed below, sequenced in a study of blood T cells in healthy people across ages. Sample-barcoded 5' priming and a J-beta primer mix drove a second PCR of roughly 7 to 11 cycles. TCRdb reprocessed the 5' RACE reads with MiXCR, giving one entry per CDR3 protein. The table includes about 970,000 distinct CDR3 sequences, just over 50% detected once. Sequenced sample: blood. The receptors originated from a woman aged 55-70 years in good health.

The chain joins TRBV20-1 to TRBJ1-1; 9 bases are a match to TRBD1. Unmatched junction bases numbered 8, after V lost 3 bases and J lost 6 bases. This CDR3 is built from 14 residues. Germline assignment: CDR1 DFQATT and CDR2 SNEGSKA (reference sequence). CDR3 sequence (DNA): TGCAGTGCTAGGGAGACAGGGGGAAGCCCTGAAGCTTTCTTT. Amino acid sequence: CSARETGGSPEAFF.

J is TRBJ1-5 and V is TRBV7-2, with D maybe TRBD1 (5 bases). The CDR3 runs to 14 residues. Trimming stripped 3 bases from V and 7 bases from J, with 13 bases between. The germline V gene has CDR1 SGHTA and CDR2 FQGNSA. The CDR3 nucleotides read TGTGCCAGCAGCTTCAACCGGGAGGGGCAGCCCCAGCATTTT. This gives the protein CASSFNREGQPQHF. The whole variable domain, filled in from reference TRBV7-2 and TRBJ1-5, reads GAGVSQSPSNKVTEKGKDVELRCDPISGHTALYWYRQSLGQGLEFLIYFQGNSAPDKSGLPSDRFSAERTGGSVSTLTIQRTQQEDSAVYLCASSFNREGQPQHFGDGTRLSIL.

The rearrangement joins TRBV5-1 to TRBJ2-3, with D possibly TRBD2 on 6 matching bases. Germline V gene data show CDR1 as SGHRS and CDR2 as YFSETQ. V shed 0 bases and J shed 2 bases, with 13 bases lying between them. CDR3 length equals 16 residues. The DNA for the CDR3 is TGCGCCAGCAGCTTGGCATCGGGCGGGATCACAGATACGCAGTATTTT. It translates to CASSLASGGITDTQYF. Full variable domain (rest looked up from reference TRBV5-1 and TRBJ2-3): KAGVTQTPRYLIKTRGQQVTLSCSPISGHRSVSWYQQTPGQGLQFLFEYFSETQRNKGNFPGRFSGRQFSNSRSEMNVSTLELGDSALYLCASSLASGGITDTQYFGPGTRLTVL.

This clonotype occurred a few times. This rearrangement joins TRBV7-9 to TRBJ2-1; D is undetermined. Near its end, the DNA agrees better with TRBJ2-7, so the J call may be wrong. The CDR3 loop spans 14 amino acids. The germline V gene encodes CDR1 SEHNR and CDR2 FQNEAQ (reference sequence). The CDR3 reads CASSLDSSYNEQYF. The CDR3 coding sequence is TGTGCCAGCAGCTTAGACAGCTCCTACAATGAGCAGTACTTC.

This chain uses TRBV20-1 with TRBJ2-7; weak D call: TRBD1 (6 bases). With 6 bases removed from V and 1 base from J, the gap between germline ends came to 13 bases. CDR1 DFQATT and CDR2 SNEGSKA come from the germline V gene (reference sequence). This CDR3 comprises 13 residues. The CDR3 DNA reads TGCAGTGCCCCGGACGGACAGTCCTACGAGCAGTACTTC. This gives the protein CSAPDGQSYEQYF.

Only one count was recorded for this clonotype. The chain employs TRBV6-2 or TRBV6-3 and TRBJ2-7; possible D gene TRBD2, 6 bases. With the DNA end fitting TRBJ2-5 better, the J assignment may be wrong. This CDR3 has 15 amino acids. Germline values: CDR1 MNHEY, CDR2 SVGEGT. The CDR3 spells CASREPSANAGTQYF. Here the CDR3 DNA reads TGTGCCAGCAGAGAGCCTAGCGCAAACGCAGGGACCCAGTACTTC.

This chain connects TRBV29-1 to TRBJ2-3; TRBD2 agrees at 10 bases. This CDR3 spans 14 amino acids. Per the germline V gene, CDR1 is SQVTM and CDR2 is ANQGSEA. The V and J ends lost 4 bases and 5 bases, in that order; junction bases with no gene match: 6. The CDR3 bases are TGCAGCGTTGCTACTAGCGGGACTCAAGATACGCAGTATTTT. Its translation: CSVATSGTQDTQYF.

CDR3 nucleotides: TGTGCCAGCAGCTTGGGGAGCGGGTTTTGTCGGCAGCGGGGGCACCAAGAGACCCAGTACTTC. Translation: CASSLGSGFCRQRGHQETQYF. The rearrangement links TRBV21-1 to TRBJ2-5; the table calls TRBD2, which could not be checked here. TRBV21-1 is deemed a pseudogene. This CDR3 has 21 residues.

This chain connects TRBV7-8 to TRBJ2-3, with 8 bases fitting TRBD2. There are 15 residues in the CDR3. Losses at the gene ends were 5 bases for V and 5 bases for J; bases not matched to a gene: 9. Germline V gene data show CDR1 as SGHVS and CDR2 as FQNEAQ. In DNA, the CDR3 is TGTGCCAGCAGCCCAGGGACTAGTAATGGAGATACGCAGTATTTT. The encoded protein is CASSPGTSNGDTQYF.

V gene TRBV7-2 combines with J gene TRBJ2-7; 12 bases line up with TRBD2. This CDR3 is built from 18 residues. Germline V gene sequence: CDR1 SGHTA, CDR2 FQGNSA. Trimming at V came to 4 bases and at J to 6 bases, leaving 16 bases not matched to a gene. The CDR3 bases are TGTGCCAGCAGCTCCCCTTCACTAGCGGGAGGATTTTTCGGCGAGCAGTACTTC. It yields the protein CASSSPSLAGGFFGEQYF.

The chain recombines TRBV20-1 with TRBJ2-5; TRBD2 aligns across 11 bases. CDR3 size: 16 residues. Germline CDR1 is DFQATT and CDR2 is SNEGSKA (reference sequence). The V gene end was trimmed by 6 bases and the J gene end by 2 bases; junction bases not matched to a gene: 11. The CDR3 sequence is CSAFSGGAWLQETQYF. DNA for the CDR3: TGCAGTGCCTTTAGCGGGGGGGCTTGGTTACAAGAGACCCAGTACTTC.

This chain links TRBV20-1 with TRBJ2-7, with TRBD2 identical over 7 bases. CDR3 length: 16 residues. V shed 5 bases and J 2 bases; nucleotides not matched to a gene: 15. CDR1 is DFQATT and CDR2 is SNEGSKA in the germline V gene (reference sequence). CDR3 residues: CSASSPRGLNTYEQYF. The CDR3 nucleotides read TGCAGTGCTTCTTCCCCCCGGGGACTAAATACCTACGAGCAGTACTTC.

This rearrangement joins TRBV5-1 to TRBJ2-1; unclear D gene. The V end lost 0 bases, the J end lost 3 bases, and 10 bases lay between the germline ends. Germline V gene data show CDR1 as SGHRS and CDR2 as YFSETQ. CDR3 length: 15 residues. The CDR3 reads CASSLDSPNYNEQFF. CDR3 in DNA: TGCGCCAGCAGCTTGGACAGCCCGAACTACAATGAGCAGTTCTTC.

The rearrangement links TRBV6-1 to TRBJ1-5, with 8 bases matching TRBD1. V lost 6 bases to trimming and J lost 9 bases; unmatched junction nucleotides: 13. The length of the CDR3 is 15 residues. The germline V gene has CDR1 MNHNS and CDR2 SASEGT. CDR3 amino acids: CASRDKEGGTGPQHF. Written as DNA, the CDR3 is TGTGCCAGCAGAGATAAAGAAGGGGGGACAGGGCCCCAGCATTTT.

V gene TRBV28 combines with J gene TRBJ2-6, with 9 bases matching TRBD1. Trimming cost V 4 bases and J 0 bases; bases outside gene matches: 4. The germline gives CDR1 MDHEN, CDR2 SYDVKM. The CDR3 spans 17 residues. DNA of the CDR3: TGTGCCAGCAGTTCCCGGGACAGGGTCTCTGGGGCCAACGTCCTGACTTTC. This gives the protein CASSSRDRVSGANVLTF.

The V call is TRBV20-1, the J call TRBJ2-7; D gene ambiguous. Germline V CDR1 and CDR2: DFQATT, SNEGSKA (reference sequence). The CDR3 runs to 14 residues. Trimming took off 1 base at V and 1 base at J, with 11 bases between the two ends. The CDR3 loop is CSARGVSHSYEQYF. CDR3 DNA sequence: TGCAGTGCTAGAGGAGTAAGCCATTCCTACGAGCAGTACTTC.

The sample holds a few counts of this clonotype. V usage is TRBV29-1 and J usage is TRBJ2-7; 8 bases agree with TRBD2. With 7 bases clipped from V and 6 bases from J, the junction kept 11 bases outside the gene matches. Germline loops: CDR1 SQVTM, CDR2 ANQGSEA. The CDR3 covers 13 residues. As DNA, the CDR3 is TGCAGCGCAGTACCGGGGACTAGTGTCGAGCAGTACTTC. Translating it yields CSAVPGTSVEQYF.

The chain uses TRBV20-1 and TRBJ2-2; 12 nucleotides agree with TRBD2. Germline assignment: CDR1 DFQATT and CDR2 SNEGSKA (reference sequence). The trim removed 0 bases at V and 4 bases at J, leaving 6 bases unmatched. The CDR3 totals 17 residues. As DNA, the CDR3 is TGCAGTGCTAGAGATTACCTAGCGGGAGGGCCCACCGGGGAGCTGTTTTTT. Translated: CSARDYLAGGPTGELFF.

This clonotype was seen many times. The DNA of the CDR3 is TGCAGTGCAACGCGGGAGAACCTATTGGGGGAGCAGTACTTC. Its protein is CSATRENLLGEQYF. This chain joins TRBV20-1 and TRBJ2-7, with TRBD2 identical over 7 bases. CDR3 length: 14 amino acids. The V segment lost 6 bases and the J segment 7 bases; nucleotides outside the gene matches: 15. The germline V gene encodes CDR1 DFQATT and CDR2 SNEGSKA (reference sequence).

This clonotype came up a few times. The chain joins TRBV28 to TRBJ2-7; the match to TRBD1 covers 8 bases. CDR1 is MDHEN and CDR2 is SYDVKM in the germline V gene. This CDR3 has 15 amino acids. V was clipped by 5 bases and J by 3 bases; unmatched bases: 9. The CDR3: CASSPWTGTSYEQYF. CDR3 coding DNA: TGTGCCAGCAGTCCCTGGACAGGGACAAGCTACGAGCAGTACTTC.